A single sample gave rise to the 27 T cell receptor beta chains below, sequenced in a study of T cell responses to AZD1222 COVID-19 vaccine. Sequencing used immunoSEQ multiplex PCR; TCRdb keeps in-frame clones, though not all of them. The data hold roughly 160,000 clones, with 70% to 90% observed a single time. Sequencing used peripheral blood, obtained 28 days after the second AZD1222 dose. The source is an adult who received the AZD1222 COVID-19 vaccine.

This chain connects TRBV19 to TRBJ1-2; 7 positions agree with TRBD1. Germline V gene sequence: CDR1 LNHDA, CDR2 SQIVND (reference sequence). The CDR3 is 13 amino acids. The V gene end was trimmed by 6 bases and the J gene end by 5 bases; junction bases not matched to a gene: 6. The CDR3 nucleotides are TGTGCCAGTAGGGCCCGACAGGGTTATGGCTACACCTTC. This sequence encodes CASRARQGYGYTF. The full variable domain, with the rest looked up from reference TRBV19 and TRBJ1-2, is DGGITQSPKYLFRKEGQNVTLSCEQNLNHDAMYWYRQDPGQGLRLIYYSQIVNDFQKGDIAEGYSVSREKKESFPLTVTSAQKNPTAFYLCASRARQGYGYTFGSGTRLTVV.

The V call is TRBV11-2, the J call TRBJ2-3; D remains ambiguous. Germline values: CDR1 SGHAT, CDR2 FQNNGV. The CDR3 has 13 amino acids. V lost 5 bases, J lost 5 bases, and 11 bases lay in between. The CDR3 reads CASSVDLEDTQYF. In nucleotides, the CDR3 is TGTGCCAGCAGCGTCGATCTGGAAGATACGCAGTATTTT.

V and J are TRBV29-1 and TRBJ1-1; D might be TRBD1 (6 bases). Germline CDR1 and CDR2: SQVTM and ANQGSEA. The CDR3 contains 12 residues. Trimming took off 6 bases at V and 1 base at J, with 9 bases between the two ends. CDR3: CSVPGQNTEAFF. The DNA for the CDR3 is TGCAGCGTGCCGGGACAGAACACTGAAGCTTTCTTT.

There are a few counts of this clone. This chain uses TRBV7-2 with TRBJ1-3; D is unclear. The CDR3 extends over 14 amino acids. CDR1 is SGHTA, CDR2 FQGNSA, per germline. V was pared by 5 bases and J by 3 bases, with 11 bases between. The CDR3 nucleotides read TGTGCCAGCAGCCCCCTTCCCCTTGGAAACACCATATATTTT. It yields the protein CASSPLPLGNTIYF. Together with reference TRBV7-2 and TRBJ1-3, the CDR3 gives the full variable domain: GAGVSQSPSNKVTEKGKDVELRCDPISGHTALYWYRQSLGQGLEFLIYFQGNSAPDKSGLPSDRFSAERTGGSVSTLTIQRTQQEDSAVYLCASSPLPLGNTIYFGEGSWLTVV.

This chain connects TRBV18 to TRBJ2-3; D possibly corresponds to TRBD2 (5 bases). Germline V gives CDR1 KGHSH, CDR2 LQKENI. V was cut by 3 bases and J by 5 bases, with 12 bases left in between. This CDR3 is 14 amino acids long. The CDR3 here is CASSPRELGDTQYF. The DNA of the CDR3 is TGTGCCAGCTCACCTCGGGAATTAGGAGATACGCAGTATTTT. Full variable domain (outside the CDR3, taken from reference TRBV18 and TRBJ2-3): NAGVMQNPRHLVRRRGQEARLRCSPMKGHSHVYWYRQLPEEGLKFMVYLQKENIIDESGMPKERFSAEFPKEGPSILRIQQVVRGDSAAYFCASSPRELGDTQYFGPGTRLTVL.

The chain has TRBV5-4 and TRBJ1-4; possibly TRBD1 for D (5 bases). The CDR3 has 15 residues. The V end lost 4 bases, the J end lost 0 bases, and 10 bases lay between the germline ends. Germline loops: CDR1 SGHNT, CDR2 YYREEE (reference sequence). The CDR3 DNA is TGTGCCAGCAGCCCAGGGCGGGCAACTAATGAAAAACTGTTTTTT. It codes for CASSPGRATNEKLFF.

The chain uses TRBV25-1 and TRBJ1-3; D is unresolved. V was clipped by 3 bases and J by 0 bases, with 6 bases between them. The CDR3 runs 14 residues. CDR1 is MGHDK, CDR2 SYGVNS, per germline. Here the CDR3 DNA reads TGTGCCAGCAGTGATGGCCGCTCTGGAAACACCATATATTTT. Protein product: CASSDGRSGNTIYF. The full variable domain, its missing parts supplied by reference TRBV25-1 and TRBJ1-3, is EADIYQTPRYLVIGTGKKITLECSQTMGHDKMYWYQQDPGMELHLIHYSYGVNSTEKGDLSSESTVSRIRTEHFPLTLESARPSHTSQYLCASSDGRSGNTIYFGEGSWLTVV.

This chain joins TRBV18 and TRBJ1-5; no clear D gene. Per the germline V gene, CDR1 is KGHSH and CDR2 is LQKENI. V lost 7 bases and J 4 bases, leaving 11 bases between the germline ends. This CDR3 comprises 13 residues. The CDR3 reads CASWTGDNQPQHF. The CDR3 nucleotides are TGTGCCAGCTGGACGGGCGATAATCAGCCCCAGCATTTT.

The chain carries TRBV15 and TRBJ2-2, with D maybe TRBD1 (6 bases). Per germline, CDR1 LNHNV and CDR2 YYDKDF (reference sequence). The V and J ends lost 4 bases and 6 bases respectively, with 9 bases between them. This CDR3 comprises 13 residues. The CDR3 spells CATSTEGAGELFF. The CDR3 nucleotides are TGTGCCACCAGCACCGAGGGGGCCGGGGAGCTGTTTTTT.

This clone was seen more than once but under ten times. The V gene is TRBV5-6, the J gene TRBJ1-5; TRBD1 matches at 8 bases. The CDR3 length is 14 residues. Germline loops: CDR1 SGHDT, CDR2 YYEEEE. V shed 0 bases, J shed 9 bases, and the junction held 5 bases outside the gene matches. The CDR3 sequence is CASSLGTGRRPQHF. CDR3 coding DNA: TGTGCCAGCAGCTTGGGGACAGGGCGAAGGCCCCAGCATTTT.

V is TRBV6-5 and J is TRBJ1-6; no reliable D call. V was cut by 6 bases and J by 8 bases, with 17 bases left in between. The CDR3 sequence is 15 residues long. Germline-derived CDR1 and CDR2 are MNHEY and SVGAGI. Here the CDR3 DNA reads TGTGCCAGCAGCTGGTCCCGGGTCAGAGATTCACCCCTCCACTTT. It is translated as CASSWSRVRDSPLHF.

This chain connects TRBV18 to TRBJ2-7; D possibly corresponds to TRBD1 (6 bases). There are 13 residues in the CDR3. V was shortened by 6 bases and J by 5 bases, with 14 bases between the two germline ends. Germline V CDR1 and CDR2: KGHSH, LQKENI. The CDR3 region has the DNA TGTGCCAGCTCGCCCACAGGGAGCCACGAGCAGTACTTC. This sequence encodes CASSPTGSHEQYF. Full variable domain (rest looked up from reference TRBV18 and TRBJ2-7): NAGVMQNPRHLVRRRGQEARLRCSPMKGHSHVYWYRQLPEEGLKFMVYLQKENIIDESGMPKERFSAEFPKEGPSILRIQQVVRGDSAAYFCASSPTGSHEQYFGPGTRLTVT.

This clone has a single count. The chain employs TRBV6-5 and TRBJ1-6, with no clear D. This CDR3 has 13 amino acids. The germline gives CDR1 MNHEY, CDR2 SVGAGI. V was shortened by 0 bases and J by 7 bases, with 4 bases between the two germline ends. The CDR3, as DNA: TGTGCCAGCAGTTACTCAGGGAATTCACCCCTCCACTTT. It codes for CASSYSGNSPLHF.

J is TRBJ1-2 and V is TRBV6-5; TRBD1 agrees at 8 bases. Germline-derived CDR1 and CDR2 are MNHEY and SVGAGI. Trimming cost V 0 bases and J 4 bases; bases outside gene matches: 4. The CDR3 sequence is 15 residues long. Here the CDR3 DNA reads TGTGCCAGCAGTTACTCGGGGACAGGTATCTATGGCTACACCTTC. Its translation: CASSYSGTGIYGYTF.

The chain joins TRBV7-8 to TRBJ2-7, with D maybe TRBD1 (5 bases). V lost 0 bases to trimming and J lost 2 bases, with 11 bases between them. This CDR3 has 15 amino acids. Germline V gene sequence: CDR1 SGHVS, CDR2 FQNEAQ. CDR3 sequence (DNA): TGTGCCAGCAGCTTAGCGTACCAGGGTCCCTACGAGCAGTACTTC. Translation gives CASSLAYQGPYEQYF.

The rearrangement joins TRBV29-1 to TRBJ1-5; a possible D gene is TRBD1 (5 bases). This CDR3 has 13 residues. Germline V lookup: CDR1 SQVTM, CDR2 ANQGSEA. Trimming left V 4 bases short and J 7 bases short, with 14 bases between. The CDR3 is CSVVQGGGQPQHF. The DNA for the CDR3 is TGCAGCGTTGTTCAGGGTGGCGGGCAGCCCCAGCATTTT.

The genes are TRBV27 and TRBJ1-2; 8 bases fit TRBD1. The CDR3 length is 18 residues. Germline assignment: CDR1 MNHEY and CDR2 SMNVEV (reference sequence). The V and J ends lost 8 bases and 8 bases, in that order; junction bases with no gene match: 25. CDR3 protein: CASRRITGTGGEARGYTF. The DNA for the CDR3 is TGTGCCAGCCGACGCATAACCGGGACAGGTGGTGAGGCGCGCGGCTACACCTTC.

V is TRBV5-6 and J is TRBJ1-1; 8 bases fit TRBD1. V shed 2 bases and J 5 bases; nucleotides not matched to a gene: 8. Per the germline V gene, CDR1 is SGHDT and CDR2 is YYEEEE. The CDR3 runs 15 residues. CDR3 sequence: CASSFGTGGLTEAFF. In nucleotides, the CDR3 is TGTGCCAGCAGCTTCGGAACAGGGGGATTGACTGAAGCTTTCTTT.

The chain couples TRBV27 to TRBJ1-2; D remains unclear. Per germline, CDR1 MNHEY and CDR2 SMNVEV (reference sequence). The CDR3 is 15 residues long. V lost 5 bases and J lost 8, with 21 bases in between. The DNA of the CDR3 is TGTGCCAGCAGTCCCCTTCGGACCGCCCCGGAAGGCTACACCTTC. Protein sequence: CASSPLRTAPEGYTF.

This clone appeared a single time. V is TRBV6-5 and J is TRBJ1-1; D is uncertain. Germline V gene sequence: CDR1 MNHEY, CDR2 SVGAGI. The CDR3 length is 14 residues. V was trimmed by 5 bases and J by 2 bases, leaving 12 bases between them. The CDR3 nucleotides are TGTGCCAGCAGTCAGACAACGCTTAACACTGAAGCTTTCTTT. This gives the protein CASSQTTLNTEAFF.

The gene calls are TRBV5-4 and TRBJ1-2; D uncertain. V gave up 0 bases and J gave up 4 bases, with 13 bases separating them. CDR1 is SGHNT and CDR2 is YYREEE in the germline V gene (reference sequence). This CDR3 spans 15 amino acids. In DNA form, the CDR3 reads TGTGCCAGCAGCTTGGATCTCTCGAACGCCTATGGCTACACCTTC. This sequence encodes CASSLDLSNAYGYTF.

The J gene is TRBJ1-1, the V gene TRBV28; no definite D call. Germline CDR1 MDHEN, CDR2 SYDVKM. The CDR3 sequence is 12 residues long. Deletions cut 5 bases from V and 1 base from J, with 5 bases between. In DNA form, the CDR3 reads TGTGCCAGCAGTCTGGAGAACACTGAAGCTTTCTTT. It is translated as CASSLENTEAFF.

The V gene is TRBV6-2 or TRBV6-3, the J gene TRBJ1-6; 8 nucleotides match TRBD1. The length of the CDR3 is 16 residues. V shed 0 bases and J 8 bases; nucleotides not matched to a gene: 6. CDR1 is MNHEY, CDR2 SVGEGT, per germline. The CDR3 nucleotides are TGTGCCAGCAGTTACTCGATCCAGGGGGCAGATTCACCCCTCCACTTT. It translates to CASSYSIQGADSPLHF.

The genes are TRBV12-3 or TRBV12-4 and TRBJ2-7; TRBD1 aligns across 7 bases. The CDR3 totals 12 residues. Losses at the gene ends were 5 bases for V and 4 bases for J; bases not matched to a gene: 2. The CDR3 here is CASSGTEYEQYF. In nucleotides, the CDR3 is TGTGCCAGCAGTGGGACAGAGTACGAGCAGTACTTC.

DNA of the CDR3: TGTGCCAGCAGTTACTCACGTGGGAGTCCGAGTAATGAAGCTTTCTTT. This translates into CASSYSRGSPSNEAFF. V usage is TRBV6-2 or TRBV6-3 and J usage is TRBJ1-1; the D is unclear. The CDR3 consists of 16 residues. From germline, CDR1 is MNHEY and CDR2 SVGEGT. V dropped 0 bases and J dropped 7 bases, with 18 bases sitting between them.

The V gene is TRBV29-1, the J gene TRBJ1-2; the D gene is possibly TRBD1 (5 bases). V lost 7 bases and J 1 base, leaving 19 bases between the germline ends. CDR3 length equals 15 residues. In germline, CDR1 is SQVTM, CDR2 ANQGSEA. The CDR3 sequence is CSALLSQGNNYGYTF. The CDR3 DNA sequence: TGCAGCGCCCTGTTAAGTCAGGGAAATAACTATGGCTACACCTTC.

The genes are TRBV29-1 and TRBJ2-3, with 7 positions matching TRBD2. Trimming removed 4 bases from V and 6 bases from J; junction bases left unmatched: 7. The V gene's germline CDR1 is SQVTM and CDR2 ANQGSEA. CDR3 length: 13 amino acids. In DNA, the CDR3 is TGCAGCGTTGGACTAGCTCTAGGGGATACGCAGTATTTT. Its protein is CSVGLALGDTQYF.